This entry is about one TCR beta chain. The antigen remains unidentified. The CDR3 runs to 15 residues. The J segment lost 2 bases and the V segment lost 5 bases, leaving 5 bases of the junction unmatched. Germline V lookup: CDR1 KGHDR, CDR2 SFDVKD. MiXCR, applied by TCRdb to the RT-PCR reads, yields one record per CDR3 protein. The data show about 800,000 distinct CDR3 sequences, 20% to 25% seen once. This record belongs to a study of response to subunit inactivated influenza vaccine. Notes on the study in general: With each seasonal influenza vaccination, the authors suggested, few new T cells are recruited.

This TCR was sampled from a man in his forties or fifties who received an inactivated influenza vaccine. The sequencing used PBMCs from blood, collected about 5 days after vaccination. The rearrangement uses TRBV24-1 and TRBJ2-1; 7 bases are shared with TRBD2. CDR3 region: CATSGQTSTYNEQFF. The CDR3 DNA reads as TGTGCCACCAGTGGCCAGACTAGCACCTACAATGAGCAGTTCTTC.